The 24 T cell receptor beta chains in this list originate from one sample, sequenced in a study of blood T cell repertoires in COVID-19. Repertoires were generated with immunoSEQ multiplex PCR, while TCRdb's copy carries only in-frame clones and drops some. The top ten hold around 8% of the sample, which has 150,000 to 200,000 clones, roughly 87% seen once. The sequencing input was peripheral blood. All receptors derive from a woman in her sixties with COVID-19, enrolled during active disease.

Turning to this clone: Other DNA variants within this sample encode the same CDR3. CDR3: CASSPSGGANEQFF. CDR3 sequence (DNA): TGTGCCAGCAGTCCTAGCGGGGGGGCCAATGAGCAGTTCTTC. J is TRBJ2-1 and V is TRBV7-3; TRBD2 matches 12 bases. CDR1 is SGHTA, CDR2 FQGTGA, per germline. The CDR3 sequence is 14 residues long. The J segment lost 6 bases and the V segment lost 6 bases, leaving 3 bases of the junction unmatched.

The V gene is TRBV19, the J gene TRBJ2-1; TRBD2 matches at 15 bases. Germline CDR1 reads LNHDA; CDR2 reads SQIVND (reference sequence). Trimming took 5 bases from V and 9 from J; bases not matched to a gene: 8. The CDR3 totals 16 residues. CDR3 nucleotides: TGTGCCAGTAGTGTCCGAGGGACTAGCGGGGGGACTGAGCAGTTCTTC. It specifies CASSVRGTSGGTEQFF.

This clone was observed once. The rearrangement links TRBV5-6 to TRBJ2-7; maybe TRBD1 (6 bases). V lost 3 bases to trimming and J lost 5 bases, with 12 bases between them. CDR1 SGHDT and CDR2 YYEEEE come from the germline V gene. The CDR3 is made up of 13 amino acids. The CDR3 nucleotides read TGTGCCAGCAGCTCAACAGGGTTCGACGAGCAGTACGTC. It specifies CASSSTGFDEQYV.

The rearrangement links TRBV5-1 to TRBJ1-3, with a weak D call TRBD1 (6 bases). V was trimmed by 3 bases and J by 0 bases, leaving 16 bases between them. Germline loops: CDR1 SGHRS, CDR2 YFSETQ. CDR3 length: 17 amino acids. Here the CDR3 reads CASSYDRPRLSGNTIYF. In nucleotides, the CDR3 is TGCGCCAGCAGCTATGACAGGCCCCGACTCTCTGGAAACACCATATATTTT.

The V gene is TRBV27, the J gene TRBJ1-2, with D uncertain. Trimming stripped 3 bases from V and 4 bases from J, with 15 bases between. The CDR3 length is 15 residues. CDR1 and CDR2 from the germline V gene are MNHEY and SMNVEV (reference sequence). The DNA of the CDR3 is TGTGCCAGCAGTTTCCGTCCCAAACGGGGCTATGGCTACACCTTC. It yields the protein CASSFRPKRGYGYTF.

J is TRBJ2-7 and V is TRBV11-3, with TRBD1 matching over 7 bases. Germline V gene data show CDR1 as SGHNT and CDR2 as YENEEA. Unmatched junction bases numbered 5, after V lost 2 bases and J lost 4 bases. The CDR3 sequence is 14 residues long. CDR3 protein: CASSLRSGGYEQYF. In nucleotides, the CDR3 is TGTGCCAGCAGCTTAAGGTCAGGGGGATACGAGCAGTACTTC.

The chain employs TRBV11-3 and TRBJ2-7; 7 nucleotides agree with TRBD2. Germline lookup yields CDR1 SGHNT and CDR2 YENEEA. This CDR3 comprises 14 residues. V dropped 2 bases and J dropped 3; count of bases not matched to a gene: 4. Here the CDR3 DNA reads TGTGCCAGCAGCTTACGGGAGGCAATCTACGAGCAGTACGTC. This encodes CASSLREAIYEQYV.

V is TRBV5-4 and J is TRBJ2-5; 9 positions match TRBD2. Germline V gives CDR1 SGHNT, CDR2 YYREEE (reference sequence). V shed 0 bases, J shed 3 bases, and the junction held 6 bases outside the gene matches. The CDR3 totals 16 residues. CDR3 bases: TGTGCCAGCAGCTTGGGGGTCTTAGCGGGGGAAGAGACCCAGTACTTC. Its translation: CASSLGVLAGEETQYF. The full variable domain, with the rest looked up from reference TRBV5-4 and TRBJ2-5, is ETGVTQSPTHLIKTRGQQVTLRCSSQSGHNTVSWYQQALGQGPQFIFQYYREEENGRGNFPPRFSGLQFPNYSSELNVNALELDDSALYLCASSLGVLAGEETQYFGPGTRLLVL.

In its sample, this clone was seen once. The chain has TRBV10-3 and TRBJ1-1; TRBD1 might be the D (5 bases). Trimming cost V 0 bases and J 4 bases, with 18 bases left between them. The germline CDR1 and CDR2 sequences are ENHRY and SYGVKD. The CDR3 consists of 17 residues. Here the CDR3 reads CAISESSDSQWGTEAFF. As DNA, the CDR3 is TGTGCCATCAGTGAGTCGAGCGACAGCCAATGGGGCACTGAAGCTTTCTTT.

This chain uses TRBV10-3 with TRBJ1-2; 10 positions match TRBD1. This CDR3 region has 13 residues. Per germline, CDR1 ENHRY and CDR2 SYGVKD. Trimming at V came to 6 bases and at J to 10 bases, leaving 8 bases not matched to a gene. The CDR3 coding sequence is TGTGCCATCAGGATAGGGACAGGGGATCCCTACACCTTC. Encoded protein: CAIRIGTGDPYTF.

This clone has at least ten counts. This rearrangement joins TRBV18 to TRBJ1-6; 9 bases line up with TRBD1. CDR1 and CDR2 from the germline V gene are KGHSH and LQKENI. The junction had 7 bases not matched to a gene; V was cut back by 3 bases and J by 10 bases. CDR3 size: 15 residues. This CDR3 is CASSPGLDRGSPLHF. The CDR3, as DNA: TGTGCCAGCTCACCCGGACTCGACAGGGGGTCACCCCTCCACTTT.

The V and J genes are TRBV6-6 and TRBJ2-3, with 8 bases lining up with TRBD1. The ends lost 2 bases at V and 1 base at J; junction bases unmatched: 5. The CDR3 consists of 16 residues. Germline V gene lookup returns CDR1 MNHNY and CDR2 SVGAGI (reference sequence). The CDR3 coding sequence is TGTGCCAGCAGTTACCCTTCGACAGGGGGCACAGATACGCAGTATTTT. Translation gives CASSYPSTGGTDTQYF.

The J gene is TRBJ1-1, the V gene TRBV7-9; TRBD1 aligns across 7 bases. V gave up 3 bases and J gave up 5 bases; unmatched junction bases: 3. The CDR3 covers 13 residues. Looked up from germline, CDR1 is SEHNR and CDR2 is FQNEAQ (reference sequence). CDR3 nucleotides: TGTGCCAGCAGCTTTACAGGGGAAACTGAAGCTTTCTTT. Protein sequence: CASSFTGETEAFF.

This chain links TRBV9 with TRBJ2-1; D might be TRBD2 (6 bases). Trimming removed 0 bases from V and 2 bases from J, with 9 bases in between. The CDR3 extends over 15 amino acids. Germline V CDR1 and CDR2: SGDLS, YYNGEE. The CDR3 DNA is TGTGCCAGCAGCGTAGCCGGGAGTCCCTACAATGAGCAGTTCTTC. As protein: CASSVAGSPYNEQFF.

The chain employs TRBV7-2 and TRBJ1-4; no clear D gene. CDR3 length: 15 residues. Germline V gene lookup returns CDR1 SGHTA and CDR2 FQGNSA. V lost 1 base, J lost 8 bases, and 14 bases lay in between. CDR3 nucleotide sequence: TGTGCCAGCAGCTTAGTCGGCGGGGTGGGCGAAAAACTGTTTTTT. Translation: CASSLVGGVGEKLFF.

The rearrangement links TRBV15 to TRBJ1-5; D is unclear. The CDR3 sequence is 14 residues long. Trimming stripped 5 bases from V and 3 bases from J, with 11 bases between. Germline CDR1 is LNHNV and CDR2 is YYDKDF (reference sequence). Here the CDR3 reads CATSQMRVNQPQHF. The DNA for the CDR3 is TGTGCCACCAGCCAGATGCGGGTCAATCAGCCCCAGCATTTT. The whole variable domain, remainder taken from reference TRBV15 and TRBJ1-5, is DAMVIQNPRYQVTQFGKPVTLSCSQTLNHNVMYWYQQKSSQAPKLLFHYYDKDFNNEADTPDNFQSRRPNTSFCFLDIRSPGLGDTAMYLCATSQMRVNQPQHFGDGTRLSIL.

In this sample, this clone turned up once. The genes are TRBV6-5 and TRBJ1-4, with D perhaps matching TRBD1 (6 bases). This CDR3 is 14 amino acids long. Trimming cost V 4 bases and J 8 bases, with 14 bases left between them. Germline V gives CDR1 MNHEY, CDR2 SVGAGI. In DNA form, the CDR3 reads TGTGCCAGCAGTTCACAGGGACGGAGGGAAAAACTGTTTTTT. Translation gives CASSSQGRREKLFF.

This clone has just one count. CDR3 amino acids: CASSPRMDRNTEAFF. CDR3 DNA: TGTGCCAGCAGTCCGAGGATGGACAGAAACACTGAAGCTTTCTTT. V is TRBV28 and J is TRBJ1-1; weak D call: TRBD1 (6 bases). Germline CDR1 is MDHEN and CDR2 is SYDVKM. V shed 5 bases and J shed 2 bases, with 15 bases lying between them. There are 15 residues in the CDR3.

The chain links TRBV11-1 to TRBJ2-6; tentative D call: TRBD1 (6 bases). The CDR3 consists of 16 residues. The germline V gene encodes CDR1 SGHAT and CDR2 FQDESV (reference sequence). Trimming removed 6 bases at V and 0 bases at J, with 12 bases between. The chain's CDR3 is CASSSRGSSGANVLTF. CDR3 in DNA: TGTGCCAGCAGTTCTAGGGGGAGCTCTGGGGCCAACGTCCTGACTTTC.

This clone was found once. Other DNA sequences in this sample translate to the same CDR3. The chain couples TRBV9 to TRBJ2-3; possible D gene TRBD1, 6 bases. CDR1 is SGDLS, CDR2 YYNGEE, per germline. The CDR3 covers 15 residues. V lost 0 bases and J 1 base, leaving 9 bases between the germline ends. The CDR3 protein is CASSVGAGGTDTQYF. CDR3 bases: TGTGCCAGCAGCGTAGGTGCAGGGGGCACAGATACGCAGTATTTT.

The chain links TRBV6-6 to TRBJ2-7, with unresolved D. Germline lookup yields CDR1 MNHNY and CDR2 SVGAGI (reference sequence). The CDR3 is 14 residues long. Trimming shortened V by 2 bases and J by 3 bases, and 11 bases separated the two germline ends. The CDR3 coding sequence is TGTGCCAGCAGTTACCAGTCACAGAACTACGAGCAGTACGTC. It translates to CASSYQSQNYEQYV.

CDR3 region: CASSEASAGASNEQFF. The CDR3 nucleotides read TGTGCCAGCAGTGAAGCGTCGGCAGGGGCGAGTAATGAGCAGTTCTTC. The chain uses TRBV6-1 and TRBJ2-1, with a possible D match to TRBD1 (6 bases). Germline CDR1 reads MNHNS; CDR2 reads SASEGT. CDR3 size: 16 residues. V was trimmed by 0 bases and J by 7 bases, leaving 16 bases between them.

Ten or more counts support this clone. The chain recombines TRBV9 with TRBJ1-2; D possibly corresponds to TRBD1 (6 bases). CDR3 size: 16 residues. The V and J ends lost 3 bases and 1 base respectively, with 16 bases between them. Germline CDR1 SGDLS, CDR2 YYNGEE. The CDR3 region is CASSATPDSYNYGYTF. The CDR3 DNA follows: TGTGCCAGCAGCGCCACTCCGGACAGCTATAACTATGGCTACACCTTC.

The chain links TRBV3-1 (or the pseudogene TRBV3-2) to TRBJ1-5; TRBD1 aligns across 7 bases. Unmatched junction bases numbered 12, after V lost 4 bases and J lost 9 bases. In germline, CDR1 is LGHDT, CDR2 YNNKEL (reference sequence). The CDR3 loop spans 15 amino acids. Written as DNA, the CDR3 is TGTGCCAGCAGCCCGCAGGGGGGTCCTCATCGGCCCCAGCATTTT. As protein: CASSPQGGPHRPQHF.